This T cell receptor (beta chain) is drawn from a study of blood T cell repertoires in COVID-19. Across the whole study: COVID-19 samples from acute and convalescent phases originated in the United States, Italy and Spain. Sources were T cells, B-cell-depleted T cells, or PBMCs; the material itself was cDNA or gDNA.

This CDR3 has 15 amino acids. V lost 6 bases and J 3 bases, leaving 15 bases between the germline ends. Germline V CDR1 and CDR2: MNHEY, SVGAGI. Using immunoSEQ multiplex PCR, the repertoire was profiled, and TCRdb retains in-frame clones only, with some absent. This sample has about 240,000 clones, with around four fifths found just once. The rearrangement links TRBV6-5 to TRBJ1-3; D may be TRBD1 (6 bases). This TCR came from a woman aged 55 to 70 with active or convalescent COVID-19. The sequenced material came from peripheral blood. The CDR3 DNA reads TGTGCCAGCAGGGCAGGGGTTCTTGGTGGAAACACCATATATTTT. It encodes CASRAGVLGGNTIYF.